This T cell receptor (beta chain) originates from a study of T cell repertoires in cytomegalovirus infection. Study-wide background: In public TCR beta signatures, there were indications of both CMV infection and matching HLA type.

The CDR3 is made up of 13 amino acids. CDR1 is MNHEY and CDR2 is SMNVEV in the germline V gene (reference sequence). Between the trimmed V and J ends, which lost 6 bases and 6 bases, there was a span of 15 bases. TCRdb itself ran the reads through MiXCR, one entry per CDR3 protein. Here the sample spans more than 400,000 distinct CDR3 sequences, approximately 25% being singletons. The TCR originated in a human donor in good health (CMV status not recorded). Some clones in this sample may be carry-over from other donors' samples. V and J are TRBV27 and TRBJ2-7; D is possibly TRBD2 (5 bases). The sequencing sample was made of PBMCs. The CDR3 sequence is CASSTSGSSEQYF. The DNA of the CDR3 is TGTGCCAGCAGCACTTCGGGAAGTTCCGAGCAGTACTTC.